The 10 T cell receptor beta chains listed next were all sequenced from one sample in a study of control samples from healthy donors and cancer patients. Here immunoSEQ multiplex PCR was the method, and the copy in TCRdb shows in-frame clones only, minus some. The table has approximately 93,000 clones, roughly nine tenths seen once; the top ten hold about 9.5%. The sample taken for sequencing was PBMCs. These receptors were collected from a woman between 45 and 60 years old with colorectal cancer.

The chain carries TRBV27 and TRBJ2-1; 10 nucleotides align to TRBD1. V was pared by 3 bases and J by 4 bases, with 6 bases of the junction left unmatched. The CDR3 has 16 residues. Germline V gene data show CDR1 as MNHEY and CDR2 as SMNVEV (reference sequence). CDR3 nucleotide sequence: TGTGCCAGCAGTTTGGCCGGGACAGGGGTTTACAATGAGCAGTTCTTC. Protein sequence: CASSLAGTGVYNEQFF.

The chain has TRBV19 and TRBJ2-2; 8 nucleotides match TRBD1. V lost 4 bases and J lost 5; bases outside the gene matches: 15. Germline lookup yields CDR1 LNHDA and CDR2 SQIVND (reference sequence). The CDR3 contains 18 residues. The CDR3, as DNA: TGTGCCAGTAGTACTTTTTCCGGACAGGGCGAACAGACCGGGGAGCTGTTTTTT. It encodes CASSTFSGQGEQTGELFF.

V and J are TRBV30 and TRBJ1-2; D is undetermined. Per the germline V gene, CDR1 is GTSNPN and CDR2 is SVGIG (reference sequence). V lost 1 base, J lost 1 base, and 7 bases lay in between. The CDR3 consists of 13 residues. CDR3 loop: CAWSGPNNYGYTF. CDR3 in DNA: TGTGCCTGGAGTGGCCCCAATAACTATGGCTACACCTTC.

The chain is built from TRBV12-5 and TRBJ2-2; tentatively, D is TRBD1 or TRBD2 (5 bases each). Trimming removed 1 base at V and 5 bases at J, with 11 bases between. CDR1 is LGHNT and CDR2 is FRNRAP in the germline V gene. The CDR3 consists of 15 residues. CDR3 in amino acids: CASGLGQGGTGELFF. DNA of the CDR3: TGTGCTAGTGGTTTGGGCCAGGGCGGGACCGGGGAGCTGTTTTTT.

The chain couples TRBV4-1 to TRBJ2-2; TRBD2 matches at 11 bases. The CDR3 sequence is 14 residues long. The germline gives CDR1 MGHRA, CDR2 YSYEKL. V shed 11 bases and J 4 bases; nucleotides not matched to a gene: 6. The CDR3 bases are TGCGCCTCCAGACTAGCGGGGCCCACCGGGGAGCTGTTTTTT. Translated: CASRLAGPTGELFF.

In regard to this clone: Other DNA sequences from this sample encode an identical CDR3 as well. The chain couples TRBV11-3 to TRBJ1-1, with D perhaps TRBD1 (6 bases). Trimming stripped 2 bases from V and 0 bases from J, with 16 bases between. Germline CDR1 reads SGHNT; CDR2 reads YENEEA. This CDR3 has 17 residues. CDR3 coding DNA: TGTGCCAGCAGCTTAATCGGGACACTGTGGATGAACACTGAAGCTTTCTTT. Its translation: CASSLIGTLWMNTEAFF.

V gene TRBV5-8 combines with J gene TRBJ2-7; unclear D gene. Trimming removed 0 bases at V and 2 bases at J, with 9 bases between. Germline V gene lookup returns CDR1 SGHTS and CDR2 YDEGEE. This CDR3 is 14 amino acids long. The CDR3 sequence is CASSLVTETYEQYV. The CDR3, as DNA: TGTGCCAGCAGCTTGGTCACTGAGACCTACGAGCAGTACGTC.

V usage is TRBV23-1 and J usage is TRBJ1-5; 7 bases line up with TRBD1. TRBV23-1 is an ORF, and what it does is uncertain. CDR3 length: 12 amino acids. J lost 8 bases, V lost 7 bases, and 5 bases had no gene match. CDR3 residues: CASKGGIEPQHF. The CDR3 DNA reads TGCGCCAGCAAAGGGGGCATCGAGCCCCAGCATTTT.

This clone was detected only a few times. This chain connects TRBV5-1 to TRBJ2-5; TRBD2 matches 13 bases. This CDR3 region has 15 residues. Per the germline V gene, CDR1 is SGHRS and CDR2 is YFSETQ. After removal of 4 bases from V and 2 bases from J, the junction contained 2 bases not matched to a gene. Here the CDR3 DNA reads TGCGCCAGCAGCCCGACTAGCGGGGGGCAAGAGACCCAGTACTTC. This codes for CASSPTSGGQETQYF.

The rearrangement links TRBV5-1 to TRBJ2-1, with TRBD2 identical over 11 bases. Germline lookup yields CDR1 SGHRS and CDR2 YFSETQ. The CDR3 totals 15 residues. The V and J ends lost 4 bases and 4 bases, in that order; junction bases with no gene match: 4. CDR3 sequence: CASSAGTSGYNEQFF. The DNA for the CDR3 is TGCGCCAGCAGCGCCGGGACTAGCGGATACAATGAGCAGTTCTTC.